Listed below are T cell receptor beta chains from one sample, sequenced in a study of blood T cells in healthy people across ages. TCRdb fed the 5' RACE reads into MiXCR, producing one record per CDR3 protein. Of 550,000 to 700,000 distinct CDR3 sequences detected, roughly 28% appear once; the ten largest clones hold around 18%. The sequencing input was blood. Source of these receptors: a woman aged 70-85 years in good health. Both conserved end residues are part of each CDR3. D genes are given only for firm matches. Clone size is not always given. Where it is, it says once, few, many or a class for expanded clones.

J gene,clone size,V gene,D gene,CDR3 DNA,CDR3 protein
TRBJ1-4,few,TRBV4-1,-,TGCGCCAGCAGCCAAGATTCCGGGGGGTCTAATGAAAAACTGTTTTTT,CASSQDSGGSNEKLFF
TRBJ1-1,few,TRBV10-3,-,TGTGCCATCACCGACCTCCTTATGAACACTGAAGCTTTCTTT,CAITDLLMNTEAFF
TRBJ1-5,-,TRBV20-1,-,TGCAGTGCTAGAGATTCCCTGACGGGGGCTGAAGGTCAGCCCCAGCATTTT,CSARDSLTGAEGQPQHF
TRBJ2-5,-,TRBV5-1,TRBD1,TGCGCCAGCAGCCCCGGTGGACAGGGTGCCGAACTTCGGGGTGAGACCCAGTACTTC,CASSPGGQGAELRGETQYF
TRBJ1-1,few,TRBV20-1,-,TGCAGTGCTAGTAGACTGCGGGCTTGCTTT,CSASRLRACF
TRBJ2-2,-,TRBV10-3,TRBD2,TGTGCCATCAGAGTAGCGGGGGGCACCGGGGAGCTGTTTTTT,CAIRVAGGTGELFF
TRBJ1-1,-,TRBV7-9,-,TGTGCCAGCAGCCCACCATTTTCTCGTCTCGCCCCTGAAGCTTTCTTT,CASSPPFSRLAPEAFF
TRBJ2-1,-,TRBV7-2,-,TGTGCCAGCAGCTTAGTTGAGGGGGATTCGAATGAGCAGTTCTTC,CASSLVEGDSNEQFF
TRBJ1-5,-,TRBV29-1,-,TGCAGCGTTGGGTCAGGGAAGGGCCAGCCCCAGCATTTT,CSVGSGKGQPQHF
TRBJ1-4,few,TRBV5-1,TRBD1,TGCGCCAGCAGGGGAGGACAGGGTGGTGAAAAACTGTTTTTT,CASRGGQGGEKLFF
TRBJ2-7,few,TRBV29-1,TRBD2,TGCAGCGTTGAAGGCGGGGGGTTGCACGAGCAGTACTTC,CSVEGGGLHEQYF
TRBJ2-7,few,TRBV30,-,TGTGCCTGGGGCGGGACAGGCGGGGGGAACGAGCAGTACTTC,CAWGGTGGGNEQYF
TRBJ2-5,few,TRBV6-1,-,TGTGCCAGCAGCGCCGGACCGGGTGGGGAGACCCAGTACTTC,CASSAGPGGETQYF
TRBJ2-7,many,TRBV12-5,-,TGTGCTAGTGGTTTGGCAGGTAGTAAGCAGTACTTC,CASGLAGSKQYF
TRBJ1-4,-,TRBV11-2,TRBD1,TGTGCCAGCAGCTGGAAACAGGGGGAAAAACTGTTTTTT,CASSWKQGEKLFF
TRBJ2-5,-,TRBV7-2,TRBD1,TGTGCCAGCAGCTTAGTCAGGGACAGCCCGGAGACCCAGTACTTC,CASSLVRDSPETQYF
TRBJ2-5,-,TRBV12-3/TRBV12-4,-,TGTGCCAGCAGTTTGACGGCGAGTCCCCAGTACTTC,CASSLTASPQYF
TRBJ2-7,few,TRBV5-1,TRBD2,TGCGCCAGCAGCTGGACTAGCGGGGGATACGAGCAGTACTTC,CASSWTSGGYEQYF
TRBJ2-7,few,TRBV7-2,-,TGTGCCAGCAGCCCAGGGGACTATCAGAGCTCCTACGAGCAGTACTTC,CASSPGDYQSSYEQYF
TRBJ1-4,many,TRBV27,-,TGTGCCAGCAGTCCGGGACACCGTCGGGGTGAAAAACTGTTTTTT,CASSPGHRRGEKLFF
TRBJ2-7,few,TRBV5-1,TRBD1,TGCGCCAGCAGCTTGTTAGGTGGGACAGGGTACGAGCAGTACTTC,CASSLLGGTGYEQYF
TRBJ2-5,many,TRBV20-1,-,TGCAGTGCTAGAGTGTTTGGGGAGCAGTACTTC,CSARVFGEQYF
TRBJ1-2,-,TRBV29-1,-,TGCAGCGTTGAAGAGGAAGGCTATGGCTACACCTTC,CSVEEEGYGYTF
TRBJ1-6,few,TRBV6-2/TRBV6-3,-,TGTGCCAGCGAAGAAGCAAATCCCAAAAATTCACCCCTCCACTTT,CASEEANPKNSPLHF
TRBJ2-1,-,TRBV30,-,TGTGCCTGGAGGGGGGGGGGCTTTGAGCAGTTCTTC,CAWRGGGFEQFF
TRBJ1-2,-,TRBV18,TRBD1,TGTGCCAGCTCACCGAGACAGGGGGAGTATGGCTACACCTTC,CASSPRQGEYGYTF